This T cell receptor (beta chain) emerged from a study of identical twins. Findings and caveats of the study: Researchers reported weaker excess twin sharing in beta out-of-frame sequences. Rather than following the same donors, the conclusions depended on cross-sectional statistical analysis. The more abundant beta clonotypes in cord blood had fewer insertions, and memory repertoires did not show this.

A few counts support this clonotype. Antigen: not known. Template switching added a universal primer binding site, and final cDNA carried unique molecular identifiers. TCRdb recomputed calls from the 5' RACE reads with MiXCR, one row per CDR3 protein. The sample shows about 660,000 distinct CDR3 sequences, more than 6.5% of them seen only once. The V end lost 5 bases, the J end lost 4 bases, and 17 bases lay between the germline ends. Germline values: CDR1 SEHNR, CDR2 FQNEAQ (reference sequence). The CDR3 has 15 residues. The sample also formed part of further work on yellow fever vaccine responses in identical twins.

The V and J genes are TRBV7-9 and TRBJ2-5, with TRBD2 as a possible D gene (6 bases). The sequence came from a woman aged 18-35 years in good health. Specimen: PBMCs. The DNA for the CDR3 is TGTGCCAGCAGCCCCGAAGGTAGCGGCGGAGAGACCCAGTACTTC. It specifies CASSPEGSGGETQYF.